This passage covers 19 T cell receptor beta chains from one sample sequenced in a study of blood T cell repertoires in COVID-19. Sequencing used immunoSEQ multiplex PCR; TCRdb keeps in-frame clones, though not all of them. The sample gives 250,000 to 400,000 clones, around 87% of which show up once; 1% is in the top ten. Sequencing was carried out using peripheral blood. The receptors derive from a man between 50 and 59 years old with active or convalescent COVID-19.

In its sample, this clone was seen a few times. The chain has TRBV18 and TRBJ1-1; D unclear. Between the trimmed V and J ends, which lost 0 bases and 6 bases, there was a span of 11 bases. Germline V lookup: CDR1 KGHSH, CDR2 LQKENI. This CDR3 is 14 amino acids long. CDR3 sequence: CASSPPAGVAEAFF. The CDR3 DNA is TGTGCCAGCTCACCACCGGCCGGAGTGGCTGAAGCTTTCTTT.

This clone was seen only a few times. V usage is TRBV5-1 and J usage is TRBJ1-1; D may be TRBD1 (5 bases). Germline V gene data show CDR1 as SGHRS and CDR2 as YFSETQ. Trimming removed 5 bases at V and 0 bases at J, with 8 bases between. The CDR3 has 13 residues. The CDR3 DNA reads TGCGCCAGCAGTGCCAGGGTGAACACTGAAGCTTTCTTT. It is translated as CASSARVNTEAFF.

The V gene is TRBV5-1, the J gene TRBJ1-6, with a tentative D call TRBD1 (5 bases). Per germline, CDR1 SGHRS and CDR2 YFSETQ. V lost 0 bases and J 6 bases, leaving 10 bases between the germline ends. CDR3 length: 15 residues. The CDR3 region is CASSLAQTVNSPLHF. CDR3 nucleotide sequence: TGCGCCAGCAGCTTGGCCCAGACAGTTAATTCACCCCTCCACTTT.

The chain couples TRBV7-3 to TRBJ1-1; D remains ambiguous. Trimming pared 5 bases from V and 0 bases from J, leaving 7 bases between. Germline-derived CDR1 and CDR2 are SGHTA and FQGTGA. This CDR3 has 13 amino acids. The CDR3 DNA follows: TGTGCCAGCAGCGTACAGATGAACACTGAAGCTTTCTTT. This encodes CASSVQMNTEAFF.

The gene calls are TRBV28 and TRBJ1-3, with 12 bases aligning to TRBD1. The CDR3 is 15 amino acids. Germline-derived CDR1 and CDR2 are MDHEN and SYDVKM. The V and J ends lost 6 bases and 8 bases, in that order; junction bases with no gene match: 8. The CDR3 here is CASRTAGQGADTIYF. CDR3 sequence (DNA): TGTGCCAGCAGGACCGCGGGACAGGGGGCGGACACCATATATTTT.

J is TRBJ2-7 and V is TRBV6-5; 7 bases match TRBD1. Germline CDR1 is MNHEY and CDR2 is SVGAGI. The CDR3 is made up of 16 amino acids. Trimming took 0 bases from V and 4 from J; bases not matched to a gene: 9. The CDR3 loop reads CASSYSMRQGEYEQYF. Here the CDR3 DNA reads TGTGCCAGCAGTTACTCGATGAGACAGGGAGAATACGAGCAGTACTTC.

The chain uses TRBV5-1 and TRBJ2-5, with 9 nucleotides matching TRBD1. The germline CDR1 and CDR2 sequences are SGHRS and YFSETQ. J lost 0 bases, V lost 3 bases, and 9 bases had no gene match. This CDR3 contains 17 residues. Here the CDR3 DNA reads TGCGCCAGCAGCTCCGGGACAGGGCCGTGGGACCAAGAGACCCAGTACTTC. Protein sequence: CASSSGTGPWDQETQYF.

The chain combines TRBV4-2 with TRBJ1-1, with a weak D call TRBD1 (6 bases). The germline V and J ends were trimmed by 0 bases and 1 base, with 9 bases remaining between them. The CDR3 has 15 amino acids. Germline CDR1 LGHNA, CDR2 YNFKEQ. The DNA for the CDR3 is TGTGCCAGCAGCCAAGAAGGGGGACAGAACACTGAAGCTTTCTTT. Encoded protein: CASSQEGGQNTEAFF.

The CDR3 DNA reads as TGTGCCAGCAGCGTAGGGGCAGGGGGTACGGCAACTAATGAAAAACTGTTTTTT. Translating it yields CASSVGAGGTATNEKLFF. The chain couples TRBV9 to TRBJ1-4; 7 bases match TRBD1. This CDR3 is 18 amino acids long. Germline CDR1 reads SGDLS; CDR2 reads YYNGEE. Germline trimming cut 0 bases from V and 0 bases from J; bases unmatched to any gene: 8.

The chain links TRBV9 to TRBJ2-5; 10 nucleotides match TRBD1. Trimming cost V 2 bases and J 0 bases; bases outside gene matches: 4. CDR3 length equals 16 residues. Germline V gene data show CDR1 as SGDLS and CDR2 as YYNGEE. The CDR3 nucleotides are TGTGCCAGCAGCGTCTGGACAGGGGGATACCAAGAGACCCAGTACTTC. This translates into CASSVWTGGYQETQYF.

The rearrangement uses TRBV15 and TRBJ1-5; D gene uncertain. This CDR3 has 16 residues. The germline V gene has CDR1 LNHNV and CDR2 YYDKDF (reference sequence). V lost 3 bases and J 4 bases, leaving 16 bases between the germline ends. DNA for the CDR3: TGTGCCACCAGCAGTGGAGACGGGTCTCCGAATCAGCCCCAGCATTTT. Amino acids: CATSSGDGSPNQPQHF.

The chain links TRBV5-1 to TRBJ1-1; tentatively, D is TRBD1 (5 bases). Germline CDR1 and CDR2: SGHRS and YFSETQ. Trimming removed 4 bases from V and 1 base from J, with 17 bases in between. The CDR3 is made up of 16 amino acids. DNA for the CDR3: TGCGCCAGCAGCGCCCAGGGTTTAAATAAGAACACTGAAGCTTTCTTT. Amino acids: CASSAQGLNKNTEAFF.

The V gene is TRBV6-2 or TRBV6-3, the J gene TRBJ1-6; D unresolved. Trimming stripped 5 bases from V and 7 bases from J, with 18 bases between. Germline V lookup: CDR1 MNHEY, CDR2 SVGEGT. CDR3 length equals 16 residues. CDR3 coding DNA: TGTGCCAGCAGTGATCAAGTCAGCGTTGGGAATTCACCCCTCCACTTT. Its protein is CASSDQVSVGNSPLHF.

This clone was detected once. This chain links TRBV7-9 with TRBJ2-5; weak D call: TRBD1 (5 bases). V lost 0 bases and J lost 3, with 11 bases in between. CDR1 SEHNR and CDR2 FQNEAQ come from the germline V gene (reference sequence). CDR3 length equals 15 residues. The CDR3 DNA reads TGTGCCAGCAGCTTAGCGCTCATGACAGAAGAGACCCAGTACTTC. Its translation is CASSLALMTEETQYF.

The chain uses TRBV6-6 and TRBJ1-6; unclear D gene. Germline V lookup: CDR1 MNHNY, CDR2 SVGAGI (reference sequence). Between the trimmed V and J ends, which lost 6 bases and 8 bases, there was a span of 11 bases. The CDR3 covers 13 residues. CDR3: CASRGLIYSPLHF. The CDR3 DNA sequence: TGTGCCAGCAGAGGACTAATCTATTCACCCCTCCACTTT.

The rearrangement joins TRBV28 to TRBJ2-4, with D possibly matching TRBD1 (5 bases). The CDR3 extends over 12 amino acids. The germline CDR1 and CDR2 sequences are MDHEN and SYDVKM. V lost 2 bases to trimming and J lost 8 bases, with 7 bases between them. The CDR3 reads CASSLPRDIQYF. The CDR3 DNA reads TGTGCCAGCAGTTTACCCAGGGACATTCAGTACTTC.

The J gene is TRBJ2-7, the V gene TRBV5-4; a weak D match, TRBD1 (6 bases). The CDR3 sequence is 14 residues long. CDR1 SGHNT and CDR2 YYREEE come from the germline V gene (reference sequence). V lost 3 bases, J lost 6 bases, and 16 bases lay in between. CDR3 nucleotide sequence: TGTGCCAGCAGCTGGGCCCGAGCAGGGGCCGAGCAGTACTTC. It translates to CASSWARAGAEQYF.

V usage is TRBV5-1 and J usage is TRBJ1-1; D perhaps matches TRBD1 (6 bases). The CDR3 has 13 residues. V was pared by 2 bases and J by 5 bases, with 10 bases between. The V gene's germline CDR1 is SGHRS and CDR2 YFSETQ. The CDR3 here is CASSFLGQTEAFF. Here the CDR3 DNA reads TGCGCCAGCAGCTTCCTAGGACAGACTGAAGCTTTCTTT.

V and J are TRBV28 and TRBJ2-1; D unclear. The CDR3 contains 13 residues. The V gene's germline CDR1 is MDHEN and CDR2 SYDVKM. The V gene lost 6 bases and the J gene lost 1 base, with 7 bases spanning the gap. The CDR3: CASSSDSYNEQFF. The CDR3 bases are TGTGCCAGCAGCAGCGATTCCTACAATGAGCAGTTCTTC.